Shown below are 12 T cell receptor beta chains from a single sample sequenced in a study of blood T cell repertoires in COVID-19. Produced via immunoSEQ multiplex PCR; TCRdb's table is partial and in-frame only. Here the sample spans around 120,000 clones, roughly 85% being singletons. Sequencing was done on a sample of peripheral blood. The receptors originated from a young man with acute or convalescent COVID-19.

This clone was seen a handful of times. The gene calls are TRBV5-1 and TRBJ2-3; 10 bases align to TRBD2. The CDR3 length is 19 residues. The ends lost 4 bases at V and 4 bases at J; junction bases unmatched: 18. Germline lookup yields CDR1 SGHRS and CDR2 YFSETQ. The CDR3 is CASSPAVSALAGVADTQYF. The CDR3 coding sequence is TGCGCCAGCAGCCCAGCGGTCAGTGCCCTAGCGGGAGTCGCAGATACGCAGTATTTT.

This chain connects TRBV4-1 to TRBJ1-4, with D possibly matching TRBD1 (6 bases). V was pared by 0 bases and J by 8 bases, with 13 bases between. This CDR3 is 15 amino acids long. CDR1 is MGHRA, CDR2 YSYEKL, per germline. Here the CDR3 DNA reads TGCGCCAGCAGCCAAGAACAGGGTTCGGGGGAAAAACTGTTTTTT. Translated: CASSQEQGSGEKLFF.

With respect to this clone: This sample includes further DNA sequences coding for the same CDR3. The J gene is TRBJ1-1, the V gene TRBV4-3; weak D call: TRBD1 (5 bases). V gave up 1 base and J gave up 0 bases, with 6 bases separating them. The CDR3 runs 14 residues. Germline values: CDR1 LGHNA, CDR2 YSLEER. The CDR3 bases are TGCGCCAGCAGCCAAGGGGGCTTGAACACTGAAGCTTTCTTT. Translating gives CASSQGGLNTEAFF.

CDR3 in DNA: TGTGCCAGCAGTTCCCAGGGGGCCCCCTACAATGAGCAGTTCTTC. It encodes CASSSQGAPYNEQFF. The chain combines TRBV27 with TRBJ2-1, with 8 positions matching TRBD1. This CDR3 spans 15 amino acids. With V trimmed by 4 bases and J by 2 bases, 4 bases remained unmatched. The germline CDR1 and CDR2 sequences are MNHEY and SMNVEV (reference sequence).

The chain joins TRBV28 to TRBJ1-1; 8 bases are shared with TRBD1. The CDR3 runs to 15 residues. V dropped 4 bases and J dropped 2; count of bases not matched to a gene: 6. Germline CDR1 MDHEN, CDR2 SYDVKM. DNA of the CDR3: TGTGCCAGCAGTTCGCACGGACAGGGAAACACTGAAGCTTTCTTT. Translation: CASSSHGQGNTEAFF.

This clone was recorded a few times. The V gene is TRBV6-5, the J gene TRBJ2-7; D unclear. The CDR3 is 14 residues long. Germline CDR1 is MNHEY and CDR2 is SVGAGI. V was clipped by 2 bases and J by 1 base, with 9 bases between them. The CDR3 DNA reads TGTGCCAGCAGTTACGGGCAGGCTTCCTACGAGCAGTACTTC. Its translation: CASSYGQASYEQYF.

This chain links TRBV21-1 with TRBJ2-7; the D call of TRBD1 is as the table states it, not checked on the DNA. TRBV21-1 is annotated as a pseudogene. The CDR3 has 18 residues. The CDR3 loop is CASSSPGTGILGHYEQYF. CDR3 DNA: TGTGCCAGCAGCTCCCCTGGGACAGGAATTCTGGGGCACTACGAGCAGTACTTC.

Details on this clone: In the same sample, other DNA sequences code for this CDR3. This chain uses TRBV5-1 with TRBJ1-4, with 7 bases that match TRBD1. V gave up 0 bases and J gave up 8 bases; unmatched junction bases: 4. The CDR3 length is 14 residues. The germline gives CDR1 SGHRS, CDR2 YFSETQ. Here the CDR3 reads CASSLGGGEEKLFF. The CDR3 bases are TGCGCCAGCAGCTTGGGAGGGGGCGAGGAAAAACTGTTTTTT.

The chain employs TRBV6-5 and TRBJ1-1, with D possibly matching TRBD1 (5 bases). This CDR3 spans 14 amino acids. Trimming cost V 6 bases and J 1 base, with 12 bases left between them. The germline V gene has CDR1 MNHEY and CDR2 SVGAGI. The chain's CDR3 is CASRPWGENTEAFF. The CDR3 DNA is TGTGCCAGCAGGCCATGGGGGGAGAACACTGAAGCTTTCTTT.

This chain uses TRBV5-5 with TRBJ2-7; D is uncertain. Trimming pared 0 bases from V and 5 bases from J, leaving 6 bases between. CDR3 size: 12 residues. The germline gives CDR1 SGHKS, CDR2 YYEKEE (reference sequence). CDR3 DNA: TGTGCCAGCAGCTTGGGTTTAAACGAGCAGTACGTC. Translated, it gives CASSLGLNEQYV.

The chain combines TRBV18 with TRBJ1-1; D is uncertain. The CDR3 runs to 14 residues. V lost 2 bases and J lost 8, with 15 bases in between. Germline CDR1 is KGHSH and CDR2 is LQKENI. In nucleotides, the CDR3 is TGTGCCAGCTCACCAAGGAAAGAAGGAGCCGAAGCTTTCTTT. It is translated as CASSPRKEGAEAFF.

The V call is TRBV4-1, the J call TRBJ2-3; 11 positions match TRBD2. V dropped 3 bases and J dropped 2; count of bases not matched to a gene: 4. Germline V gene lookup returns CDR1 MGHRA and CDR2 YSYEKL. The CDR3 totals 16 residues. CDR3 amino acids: CASSQRTSGYTDTQYF. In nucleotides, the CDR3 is TGCGCCAGCAGCCAGAGGACTAGCGGGTACACAGATACGCAGTATTTT.